Given below is one TCR beta chain in context. Replicate PCRs from sorted subsets contained around 200 ng DNA, which is 30,000 to 35,000 T cell genomes. Assay used: immunoSEQ multiplex PCR; TCRdb lists only in-frame clones, some missing. The sample has approximately 2,200,000 clones, 90% to 95% seen once. Germline CDR1 is MDHEN and CDR2 is SYDVKM. V trimming: 6 bases; J trimming: 9 bases; junction bases outside the gene matches: 6. This CDR3 has 15 residues. Terminally differentiated effector memory CD45RA+ cells were excluded by CCR7 positive selection of CD45RO-negative cells. The data are from a study of shared clonotypes between healthy human individuals. Across the whole study: The donors, a couple of women and three men, were aged 18 to 49. Donors had three CD4 naive, three CD4 memory, two CD8 naive and one CD8 memory plate apiece.

The TCR comes from a man aged 18-30 years in good health. Some clones in this sample may be carry-over from other donors' samples. The sample taken for sequencing was naive CD8+ T cells from PBMCs. The chain is built from TRBV28 and TRBJ2-1, with 15 bases matching TRBD2. CDR3 nucleotides: TGTGCCAGCAGCCGAGGACTAGCGGGAGGGCTTGAGCAGTTCTTC. Amino acid sequence: CASSRGLAGGLEQFF. The variable domain in full, completed from reference TRBV28 and TRBJ2-1, reads DVKVTQSSRYLVKRTGEKVFLECVQDMDHENMFWYRQDPGLGLRLIYFSYDVKMKEKGDIPEGYSVSREKKERFSLILESASTNQTSMYLCASSRGLAGGLEQFFGPGTRLTVL.